The present entry profiles one TCR beta chain with its context. The repertoire was sequenced with immunoSEQ multiplex PCR; TCRdb's copy has only in-frame clones and lacks some. The sample records around 120,000 clones, around 87% being singletons. This entry belongs to a study of PD-1 blockade in mismatch repair-deficient tumors. Study summary: All were previously treated, progressing patients with eleven to twelve mismatch repair-deficient cancer types.

TCRs were sequenced from three patients responding to pembrolizumab. Germline CDR1 is WNHNN and CDR2 is SYGVQD (reference sequence). This CDR3 has 15 amino acids. J gave up 3 bases and V 3 bases, and 3 bases lay outside the gene matches. The clonotype was recovered from an adult with mismatch repair-deficient cancer. Specimen: peripheral blood, collected 44 weeks after starting pembrolizumab. The chain carries TRBV10-1 and TRBJ2-5; 11 nucleotides align to TRBD1. The CDR3 DNA is TGCGCCAGCAGTGATTGGGACAGGGGGGAAGAGACCCAGTACTTC. It yields the protein CASSDWDRGEETQYF.